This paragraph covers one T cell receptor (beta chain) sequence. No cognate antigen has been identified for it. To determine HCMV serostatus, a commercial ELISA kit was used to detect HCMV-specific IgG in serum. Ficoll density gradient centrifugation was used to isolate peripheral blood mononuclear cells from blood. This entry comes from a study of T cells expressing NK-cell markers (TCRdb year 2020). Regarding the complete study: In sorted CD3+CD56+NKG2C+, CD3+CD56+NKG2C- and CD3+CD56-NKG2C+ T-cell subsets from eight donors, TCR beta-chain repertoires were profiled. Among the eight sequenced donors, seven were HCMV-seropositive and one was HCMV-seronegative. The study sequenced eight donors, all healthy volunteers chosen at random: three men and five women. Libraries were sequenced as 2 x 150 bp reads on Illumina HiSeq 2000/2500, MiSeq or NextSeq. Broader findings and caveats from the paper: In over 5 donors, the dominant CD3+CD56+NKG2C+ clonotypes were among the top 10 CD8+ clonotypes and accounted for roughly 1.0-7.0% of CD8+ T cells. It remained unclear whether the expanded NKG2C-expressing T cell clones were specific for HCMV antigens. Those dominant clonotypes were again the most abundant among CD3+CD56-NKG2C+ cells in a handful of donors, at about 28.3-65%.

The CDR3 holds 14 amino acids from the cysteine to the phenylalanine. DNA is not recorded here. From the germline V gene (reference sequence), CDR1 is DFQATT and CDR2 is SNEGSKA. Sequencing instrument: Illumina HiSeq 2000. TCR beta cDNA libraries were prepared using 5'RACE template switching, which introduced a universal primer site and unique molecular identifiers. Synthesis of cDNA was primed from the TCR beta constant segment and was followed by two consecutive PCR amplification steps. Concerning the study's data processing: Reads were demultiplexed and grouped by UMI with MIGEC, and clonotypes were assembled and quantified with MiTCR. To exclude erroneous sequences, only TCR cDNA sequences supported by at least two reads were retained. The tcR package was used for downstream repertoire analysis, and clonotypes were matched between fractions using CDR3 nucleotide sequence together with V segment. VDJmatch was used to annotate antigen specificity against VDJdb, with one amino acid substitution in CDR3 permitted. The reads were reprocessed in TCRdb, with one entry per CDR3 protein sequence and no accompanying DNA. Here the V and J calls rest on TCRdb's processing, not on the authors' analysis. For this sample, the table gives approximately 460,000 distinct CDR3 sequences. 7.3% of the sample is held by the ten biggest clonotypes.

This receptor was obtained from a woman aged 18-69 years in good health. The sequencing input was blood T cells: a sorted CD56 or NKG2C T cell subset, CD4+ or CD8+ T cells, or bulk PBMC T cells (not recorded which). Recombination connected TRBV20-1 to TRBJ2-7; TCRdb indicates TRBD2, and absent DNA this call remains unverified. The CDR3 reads CSARTSGGTYEQYF.